The following is a T cell receptor (beta chain) sequence with its context. A junction end diverges from the germline sequence, so it may reflect a read error. These data belong to a study of cytotoxic CD8 clonotypes in ibrutinib-treated CLL. In the study overall: Responses: roughly 25 partial, 2 complete; after median approximately 68 months, about 15 stayed remitted, some twelve progressed.

The CDR3 is made up of 13 amino acids. From germline, CDR1 is GTSNPN and CDR2 SVGIG (reference sequence). Here immunoSEQ multiplex PCR was the method, and the copy in TCRdb shows in-frame clones only, minus some. The sample lists roughly 250,000 clones; less than 75% were seen once. The chain has TRBV30 and TRBJ1-2; D is ambiguous. The TCR originated in a human donor with chronic lymphocytic leukemia. Material: PBMCs, obtained after 24 months of ibrutinib treatment. The chain's CDR3 is CAGRIWEDKGYTF. The CDR3 DNA is TGTGCCGGGAGAATCTGGGAAGATAAAGGCTACACCTTC.